One and the same sample provided the 5 T cell receptor beta chains below, sequenced in a study of blood T cell repertoires in COVID-19. Generated by immunoSEQ multiplex PCR, the TCRdb table keeps only in-frame clones and is missing some. Here the sample spans a few hundred thousand clones, 80% to 90% being singletons. The sequencing input was PBMCs or T cells enriched from blood (not recorded which). The receptors here all came from a woman in her thirties or forties with acute COVID-19.

This chain connects TRBV5-1 to TRBJ2-5; D is ambiguous. CDR3 length: 14 amino acids. The germline V and J ends were trimmed by 0 bases and 6 bases, with 12 bases remaining between them. CDR1 is SGHRS, CDR2 YFSETQ, per germline. CDR3 sequence: CASSLVASDKTQYF. CDR3 nucleotides: TGCGCCAGCAGCTTGGTTGCTAGTGATAAGACCCAGTACTTC.

This clone was counted a few times. V gene TRBV4-2 combines with J gene TRBJ1-5, with D possibly TRBD1 on 5 matching bases. There are 16 residues in the CDR3. V shed 3 bases and J shed 4 bases, with 16 bases lying between them. Germline V gene lookup returns CDR1 LGHNA and CDR2 YNFKEQ. The CDR3 nucleotides are TGTGCCAGCAGCCATACTTCTAGGGGATCTAATCAGCCCCAGCATTTT. As protein: CASSHTSRGSNQPQHF.

This chain uses TRBV29-1 with TRBJ1-2, with 7 positions matching TRBD1. The CDR3 is made up of 11 amino acids. The germline V gene encodes CDR1 SQVTM and CDR2 ANQGSEA. V was pared by 3 bases and J by 7 bases, with 2 bases of the junction left unmatched. CDR3 in DNA: TGCAGCGTTGAGTGGGACAGTGGCTACACCTTC. Translating gives CSVEWDSGYTF.

This clone appeared a single time. This chain joins TRBV20-1 and TRBJ2-1; D ambiguous. Germline-derived CDR1 and CDR2 are DFQATT and SNEGSKA (reference sequence). This CDR3 has 10 residues. With 6 bases removed from V and 7 bases from J, the gap between germline ends came to 7 bases. The DNA of the CDR3 is TGCAGTGCCCCCTTGAATGAGCAGTTCTTC. Translated, it gives CSAPLNEQFF.

V and J are TRBV29-1 and TRBJ1-1, with 9 positions matching TRBD1. The V segment lost 7 bases and the J segment 0 bases; nucleotides outside the gene matches: 3. CDR1 SQVTM and CDR2 ANQGSEA come from the germline V gene. The CDR3 consists of 13 residues. The CDR3 reads CSATGGVNTEAFF. DNA of the CDR3: TGCAGCGCCACAGGGGGCGTGAACACTGAAGCTTTCTTT.